These 26 T cell receptor beta chains share one sample of origin, sequenced in a study of T cell responses to AZD1222 COVID-19 vaccine. Sequenced by immunoSEQ multiplex PCR; TCRdb stores in-frame clones only, minus some. The sample consists of 120,000 to 150,000 clones, around 89% of them appearing once. This material consisted of peripheral blood, taken on day 0 of AZD1222 vaccination. These receptor sequences come from an adult in good health.

The chain employs TRBV5-1 and TRBJ1-2; TRBD1 is a possible D gene (6 bases). V shed 4 bases and J shed 5 bases, with 18 bases lying between them. Looked up from germline, CDR1 is SGHRS and CDR2 is YFSETQ. The CDR3 consists of 15 residues. The CDR3 loop is CASSPGDIEAYGYTF. The CDR3, as DNA: TGCGCCAGCAGCCCGGGGGACATTGAAGCGTATGGCTACACCTTC.

V and J are TRBV5-4 and TRBJ1-6, with no clear D. Trimming stripped 0 bases from V and 7 bases from J, with 11 bases between. The CDR3 loop spans 15 amino acids. Germline CDR1 SGHNT, CDR2 YYREEE (reference sequence). The CDR3 DNA is TGTGCCAGCAGCTTGGTGGGGTTGGGGAATTCACCCCTCCACTTT. Its protein product is CASSLVGLGNSPLHF.

This sequence joins TRBV4-3 and TRBJ1-3; no reliable D call. This CDR3 is built from 17 residues. Trimming took 4 bases from V and 0 from J, leaving 16 bases between them. Germline V gives CDR1 LGHNA, CDR2 YSLEER. DNA of the CDR3: TGCGCCAGCAGCCCGCTCGCCGTCGGGCCCTCTGGAAACACCATATATTTT. The encoded protein is CASSPLAVGPSGNTIYF.

This chain links TRBV20-1 with TRBJ2-1; TRBD2 might be the D (6 bases). CDR3 length equals 11 residues. CDR1 and CDR2 from the germline V gene are DFQATT and SNEGSKA (reference sequence). The CDR3 DNA reads as TGCCCTGCGGGCGGGGACAATGAGCAGTTCTTC. Amino acids: CPAGGDNEQFF.

This rearrangement joins TRBV7-2 to TRBJ2-2, with D possibly called TRBD1 or TRBD2 (5 bases each). V was trimmed by 4 bases and J by 4 bases, leaving 10 bases between them. Germline CDR1 reads SGHTA; CDR2 reads FQGNSA. This CDR3 contains 14 residues. Here the CDR3 reads CASSSGRVTGELFF. CDR3 coding DNA: TGTGCCAGCAGCTCAGGGCGGGTCACCGGGGAGCTGTTTTTT. The variable domain in full, with the rest retrieved from reference TRBV7-2 and TRBJ2-2, is GAGVSQSPSNKVTEKGKDVELRCDPISGHTALYWYRQSLGQGLEFLIYFQGNSAPDKSGLPSDRFSAERTGGSVSTLTIQRTQQEDSAVYLCASSSGRVTGELFFGEGSRLTVL.

Details on this clone: This sample includes further DNA sequences coding for the same CDR3. This chain connects TRBV19 to TRBJ2-3; 7 bases align to TRBD1. Trimming at V came to 4 bases and at J to 1 base, leaving 2 bases not matched to a gene. CDR1 is LNHDA, CDR2 SQIVND, per germline (reference sequence). CDR3 length equals 14 residues. The CDR3 loop reads CASSRTGGTDTQYF. CDR3 sequence (DNA): TGTGCCAGTAGTAGGACAGGAGGCACAGATACGCAGTATTTT.

Only a few counts were recorded for this clone. This chain links TRBV11-2 with TRBJ1-1; 8 bases match TRBD1. J was trimmed by 5 bases and V by 5 bases; bases with no gene match: 7. The CDR3 loop spans 14 amino acids. Germline V gene sequence: CDR1 SGHAT, CDR2 FQNNGV. CDR3 amino acids: CASSGWTGHTEAFF. CDR3 sequence (DNA): TGTGCCAGCAGCGGGTGGACAGGGCATACTGAAGCTTTCTTT.

This chain links TRBV7-3 with TRBJ2-3; TRBD2 agrees at 7 bases. With 0 bases clipped from V and 11 bases from J, the junction kept 8 bases outside the gene matches. Germline V CDR1 and CDR2: SGHTA, FQGTGA. This CDR3 has 14 residues. CDR3 in DNA: TGTGCCAGCAGCTTAACGGGAGGGGCAGAGGAGCAGTATTTT. It is translated as CASSLTGGAEEQYF.

The V call is TRBV12-3 or TRBV12-4, the J call TRBJ2-2, with 7 bases lining up with TRBD2. The CDR3 is 13 amino acids. V lost 7 bases, J lost 5 bases, and 4 bases stayed unmatched. CDR3 in DNA: TGTGCCAGCAAATTGGGAGGGACCGGGGAGCTGTTTTTT. Protein product: CASKLGGTGELFF.

V is TRBV4-2 and J is TRBJ2-3; D gene uncertain. Germline assignment: CDR1 LGHNA and CDR2 YNFKEQ. V was shortened by 4 bases and J by 0 bases, with 11 bases between the two germline ends. The CDR3 totals 15 residues. The DNA for the CDR3 is TGTGCCAGCAGCCGAGGCGCCCTTAGCACAGATACGCAGTATTTT. Its translation: CASSRGALSTDTQYF.

The V call is TRBV30, the J call TRBJ1-1; perhaps TRBD1 as D (5 bases). Germline CDR1 reads GTSNPN; CDR2 reads SVGIG (reference sequence). V was cut by 2 bases and J by 1 base, with 11 bases left in between. The CDR3 length is 14 residues. In DNA form, the CDR3 reads TGTGCCTGGAGTCGCGACAGAGGGAACACTGAAGCTTTCTTT. This codes for CAWSRDRGNTEAFF.

V and J are TRBV9 and TRBJ2-1, with 11 bases identical to TRBD2. Germline CDR1 and CDR2: SGDLS and YYNGEE. The junction had 6 bases not matched to a gene; V was cut back by 3 bases and J by 10 bases. The CDR3 is 14 amino acids. CDR3 DNA sequence: TGTGCCAGCAGCGGGGGACTAGCGGTTGGAGAGCAGTTCTTC. It encodes CASSGGLAVGEQFF.

The chain has TRBV5-1 and TRBJ2-7, with 8 nucleotides matching TRBD1. The CDR3 spans 17 residues. V dropped 0 bases and J dropped 1; count of bases not matched to a gene: 9. The germline V gene has CDR1 SGHRS and CDR2 YFSETQ. CDR3 DNA sequence: TGCGCCAGCAGCTTGGCCCCGGACAGGGATCTTTCCTACGAGCAGTACTTC. Protein product: CASSLAPDRDLSYEQYF.

The chain joins TRBV15 to TRBJ1-5; D gene unclear. The V gene's germline CDR1 is LNHNV and CDR2 YYDKDF (reference sequence). The CDR3 covers 13 residues. V lost 4 bases to trimming and J lost 1 base, with 5 bases between them. This CDR3 reads CATSIASNQPQHF. CDR3 nucleotide sequence: TGTGCCACCAGCATTGCGAGCAATCAGCCCCAGCATTTT.

The V call is TRBV5-1, the J call TRBJ2-5; 10 bases are a match to TRBD1. The junction had 4 bases not matched to a gene; V was cut back by 4 bases and J by 1 base. The CDR3 totals 15 residues. CDR1 SGHRS and CDR2 YFSETQ come from the germline V gene. The chain's CDR3 is CASSGTGAPQETQYF. CDR3 DNA sequence: TGCGCCAGCAGCGGGACAGGGGCCCCCCAAGAGACCCAGTACTTC.

The V and J genes are TRBV4-1 and TRBJ1-3; D uncertain. CDR1 is MGHRA and CDR2 is YSYEKL in the germline V gene. Trimming stripped 0 bases from V and 3 bases from J, with 9 bases between. The CDR3 loop spans 15 amino acids. This CDR3 is CASSQDRGFGNTIYF. In DNA, the CDR3 is TGCGCCAGCAGCCAAGATCGAGGGTTTGGAAACACCATATATTTT.

On this clone itself: Different DNA sequences within this sample yield the same CDR3. The chain has TRBV6-5 and TRBJ1-6, with unresolved D. CDR1 is MNHEY, CDR2 SVGAGI, per germline. V shed 6 bases and J shed 2 bases, with 2 bases lying between them. This CDR3 spans 12 amino acids. Written as DNA, the CDR3 is TGTGCCAGCAGAACCTATAATTCACCCCTCCACTTT. Amino acid sequence: CASRTYNSPLHF.

The chain couples TRBV7-3 to TRBJ2-1; TRBD1 might be the D (5 bases). CDR1 is SGHTA and CDR2 is FQGTGA in the germline V gene. The CDR3 length is 15 residues. The V gene lost 5 bases and the J gene lost 7 bases, with 18 bases spanning the gap. DNA for the CDR3: TGTGCCAGCAGCAAGACAGAATTAGGGCATAATGAGCAGTTCTTC. Translating it yields CASSKTELGHNEQFF.

The chain links TRBV28 to TRBJ1-5; TRBD1 agrees at 9 bases. J lost 2 bases, V lost 4 bases, and 3 bases had no gene match. Germline-derived CDR1 and CDR2 are MDHEN and SYDVKM. The CDR3 has 15 residues. CDR3 protein: CASSSWTGGNQPQHF. The CDR3 nucleotides read TGTGCCAGCAGTTCGTGGACAGGGGGCAATCAGCCCCAGCATTTT.

J is TRBJ2-6 and V is TRBV4-2; 7 bases are shared with TRBD2. The CDR3 is made up of 19 amino acids. With V trimmed by 3 bases and J by 0 bases, 11 bases remained unmatched. The V gene's germline CDR1 is LGHNA and CDR2 YNFKEQ. CDR3 nucleotides: TGTGCCAGCAGCCAGATGGGGGGGACTACCCCCTCTGGGGCCAACGTCCTGACTTTC. Its protein is CASSQMGGTTPSGANVLTF.

The chain has TRBV5-4 and TRBJ1-2; no clear D. V lost 0 bases, J lost 5 bases, and 8 bases lay in between. CDR1 is SGHNT, CDR2 YYREEE, per germline (reference sequence). CDR3 length: 13 amino acids. The CDR3 loop reads CASSLAASYGYTF. DNA for the CDR3: TGTGCCAGCAGCTTGGCAGCCTCTTATGGCTACACCTTC.

This clone was recorded only once. The junction differs from germline at one of its ends, possibly a read error. The rearrangement links TRBV4-3 to TRBJ1-6, with D hard to call. This CDR3 comprises 16 residues. Germline assignment: CDR1 LGHNA and CDR2 YSLEER. The CDR3 region is CASSKDWRQYNSPLHF. The DNA of the CDR3 is TGCGCCAGCAGCAAAGACTGGAGGCAGTATAATTCACCCCTCCACTTT.

J is TRBJ1-6 and V is TRBV28; maybe TRBD1 (6 bases). The CDR3 is made up of 16 amino acids. Germline loops: CDR1 MDHEN, CDR2 SYDVKM. With 6 bases removed from V and 10 bases from J, the gap between germline ends came to 22 bases. The DNA of the CDR3 is TGTGCCAGCAGCCCAACGGGGGGGACACGGACCTCACCCCTCCACTTT. Protein: CASSPTGGTRTSPLHF.

V usage is TRBV5-6 and J usage is TRBJ2-1, with D unresolved. Germline V gene data show CDR1 as SGHDT and CDR2 as YYEEEE. The CDR3 loop spans 12 amino acids. The V end was cut by 7 bases, the J end by 7 bases, with 12 bases between. DNA for the CDR3: TGTGCCAGCGGCATAAGTAGTAATGAGCAGTTCTTC. This gives the protein CASGISSNEQFF.

The chain combines TRBV19 with TRBJ1-1; no clear D gene. V was clipped by 5 bases and J by 3 bases, with 10 bases between them. The CDR3 runs 13 residues. CDR1 is LNHDA, CDR2 SQIVND, per germline (reference sequence). The CDR3 spells CASSSRTYTEAFF. Written as DNA, the CDR3 is TGTGCCAGTAGTTCTCGGACCTACACTGAAGCTTTCTTT. The full variable domain, rest sourced from reference TRBV19 and TRBJ1-1, is DGGITQSPKYLFRKEGQNVTLSCEQNLNHDAMYWYRQDPGQGLRLIYYSQIVNDFQKGDIAEGYSVSREKKESFPLTVTSAQKNPTAFYLCASSSRTYTEAFFGQGTRLTVV.

This clone was seen only a few times. The chain is built from TRBV20-1 and TRBJ1-5; maybe TRBD1 (5 bases). The germline gives CDR1 DFQATT, CDR2 SNEGSKA (reference sequence). Trimming removed 3 bases from V and 9 bases from J, with 21 bases in between. The CDR3 consists of 15 residues. The CDR3 reads CSASGGEGGFSPQHF. The CDR3 nucleotides are TGCAGTGCTAGTGGGGGGGAAGGAGGGTTCTCGCCCCAGCATTTT.